One and the same sample provided the 4 T cell receptor beta chains below, sequenced in a study of cytomegalovirus exposure and HLA in healthy donors. PCR was performed using 60 Vbeta and 13 Jbeta primers. Profiled with immunoSEQ multiplex PCR; TCRdb holds only in-frame clones, not every one. The sample data list around 100,000 clones. Sequencing used PBMCs. These receptors were collected from a man between 35 and 55 years old in good health and CMV-seronegative.

This sequence joins TRBV25-1 and TRBJ1-1, with TRBD1 as a possible D gene (6 bases). The ends were cut back, 4 bases at V and 1 base at J, with 10 bases in the middle. The CDR3 runs to 14 residues. The germline gives CDR1 MGHDK, CDR2 SYGVNS. CDR3 bases: TGTGCCAGCAGTGGGGGACATCCGAACACTGAAGCTTTCTTT. The encoded protein is CASSGGHPNTEAFF.

As DNA, the CDR3 is TGTGCCAGTAGTCTTGGACTAGCGGGATACACAGATACGCAGTATTTT. Protein sequence: CASSLGLAGYTDTQYF. The rearrangement links TRBV19 to TRBJ2-3, with 12 bases fitting TRBD2. V lost 5 bases, J lost 2 bases, and 5 bases stayed unmatched. The CDR3 has 16 residues. Germline CDR1 LNHDA, CDR2 SQIVND (reference sequence).

The chain couples TRBV19 to TRBJ2-1; TRBD2 agrees at 11 bases. Per germline, CDR1 LNHDA and CDR2 SQIVND (reference sequence). V dropped 5 bases and J dropped 5; count of bases not matched to a gene: 5. This CDR3 contains 15 residues. CDR3 DNA: TGTGCCAGTAGTCCGGGGACTAGCGGTAACAATGAGCAGTTCTTC. This encodes CASSPGTSGNNEQFF.

The chain is built from TRBV19 and TRBJ1-5, with D uncertain. Looked up from germline, CDR1 is LNHDA and CDR2 is SQIVND (reference sequence). Deletions cut 4 bases from V and 0 bases from J, with 10 bases between. The CDR3 sequence is 15 residues long. CDR3 loop: CASSSREYSNQPQHF. Here the CDR3 DNA reads TGTGCCAGTAGTAGCCGGGAGTATAGCAATCAGCCCCAGCATTTT.